Listed here are 32 T cell receptor beta chains from one sample, sequenced in a study of blood T cell repertoires in COVID-19. Using immunoSEQ multiplex PCR, the repertoire was profiled, and TCRdb retains in-frame clones only, with some absent. The data contain about 290,000 clones, 89% of them singletons. Sequencing was done on a sample of PBMCs or T cells enriched from blood (not recorded which). The receptors shown here come from a woman between 35 and 50 years old who had recovered from COVID-19.

The chain combines TRBV2 with TRBJ2-1; 11 bases fit TRBD2. Germline assignment: CDR1 SNHLY and CDR2 FYNNEI. This CDR3 has 15 amino acids. After removal of 5 bases from V and 8 bases from J, the junction contained 8 bases not matched to a gene. In nucleotides, the CDR3 is TGTGCCAGCAGTCCCACTAGCGGGAGCTTCGATGAGCAGTTCTTC. Amino acids: CASSPTSGSFDEQFF. Full variable domain (remainder filled in from reference TRBV2 and TRBJ2-1): EPEVTQTPSHQVTQMGQEVILRCVPISNHLYFYWYRQILGQKVEFLVSFYNNEISEKSEIFDDQFSVERPDGSNFTLKIRSTKLEDSAMYFCASSPTSGSFDEQFFGPGTRLTVL.

The V call is TRBV6-5, the J call TRBJ2-1; 7 positions agree with TRBD1. The junction had 8 bases not matched to a gene; V was cut back by 6 bases and J by 6 bases. The CDR3 consists of 14 residues. CDR1 is MNHEY and CDR2 is SVGAGI in the germline V gene. CDR3 residues: CASRTPGQSNEQFF. The CDR3 nucleotides are TGTGCCAGCAGAACTCCGGGACAGTCCAATGAGCAGTTCTTC.

This clone was seen a few times. J is TRBJ2-2 and V is TRBV19, with D tentatively TRBD1 (6 bases). The CDR3 runs to 14 residues. V gave up 4 bases and J gave up 6 bases, with 12 bases separating them. Germline V lookup: CDR1 LNHDA, CDR2 SQIVND (reference sequence). The CDR3 spells CASSRGQRAGELFF. DNA of the CDR3: TGTGCCAGTAGTAGGGGGCAGAGAGCCGGGGAGCTGTTTTTT.

The chain links TRBV7-9 to TRBJ1-2; D perhaps matches TRBD1 (5 bases). Germline values: CDR1 SEHNR, CDR2 FQNEAQ (reference sequence). Trimming stripped 4 bases from V and 3 bases from J, with 15 bases between. This CDR3 has 15 amino acids. Here the CDR3 DNA reads TGTGCCAGCAGCTCGCCGAGTCGGGGGGACTATGGCTACACCTTC. Translating gives CASSSPSRGDYGYTF.

This clone was detected once. V gene TRBV2 combines with J gene TRBJ1-1; 7 positions match TRBD1. This CDR3 spans 14 amino acids. Unmatched junction bases numbered 5, after V lost 0 bases and J lost 7 bases. Germline V gene lookup returns CDR1 SNHLY and CDR2 FYNNEI. The DNA for the CDR3 is TGTGCCAGCAGTGAAGCTCAGGGGGAGTTTGAAGCTTTCTTT. It translates to CASSEAQGEFEAFF. The complete variable domain, with remaining parts taken from reference TRBV2 and TRBJ1-1, reads EPEVTQTPSHQVTQMGQEVILRCVPISNHLYFYWYRQILGQKVEFLVSFYNNEISEKSEIFDDQFSVERPDGSNFTLKIRSTKLEDSAMYFCASSEAQGEFEAFFGQGTRLTVV.

The V call is TRBV4-1, the J call TRBJ1-2, with TRBD1 identical over 8 bases. CDR3 length equals 13 residues. V shed 4 bases, J shed 7 bases, and the junction held 5 bases outside the gene matches. Germline V CDR1 and CDR2: MGHRA, YSYEKL. In DNA form, the CDR3 reads TGCGCCAGCAGCCGCAGGGGGCAAGGTGGCTACACCTTC. Residues: CASSRRGQGGYTF.

This chain links TRBV7-9 with TRBJ2-2; the match to TRBD1 covers 10 bases. Germline V gene data show CDR1 as SEHNR and CDR2 as FQNEAQ (reference sequence). The V segment lost 5 bases and the J segment 3 bases; nucleotides outside the gene matches: 12. The CDR3 loop spans 18 amino acids. The CDR3 reads CASSGTVDRGHDTGELFF. CDR3 DNA sequence: TGTGCCAGCAGCGGTACCGTAGACAGGGGGCACGACACCGGGGAGCTGTTTTTT.

The V and J genes are TRBV4-2 and TRBJ2-5; 8 bases map to TRBD1. Per the germline V gene, CDR1 is LGHNA and CDR2 is YNFKEQ. The CDR3 covers 17 residues. With 2 bases clipped from V and 1 base from J, the junction kept 9 bases outside the gene matches. The CDR3 sequence: CASSQSGQGVSQETQYF. The CDR3 DNA reads TGTGCCAGCAGCCAATCTGGACAGGGTGTGTCCCAAGAGACCCAGTACTTC.

A single count supports this clone. The gene calls are TRBV29-1 and TRBJ2-1, with TRBD2 identical over 8 bases. Germline V gene lookup returns CDR1 SQVTM and CDR2 ANQGSEA. After removal of 3 bases from V and 0 bases from J, the junction contained 4 bases not matched to a gene. CDR3 length: 15 amino acids. Here the CDR3 reads CSVDRLANSYNEQFF. CDR3 coding DNA: TGCAGCGTTGACCGACTAGCGAACTCCTACAATGAGCAGTTCTTC.

The chain joins TRBV7-8 to TRBJ2-7; 8 nucleotides match TRBD1. CDR3 length equals 14 residues. Germline V lookup: CDR1 SGHVS, CDR2 FQNEAQ. V trimming: 2 bases; J trimming: 6 bases; junction bases outside the gene matches: 6. CDR3 in DNA: TGTGCCAGCAGCTTACGGACAGGGATTGGCGAGCAGTACTTC. It encodes CASSLRTGIGEQYF.

V gene TRBV5-8 combines with J gene TRBJ2-6; 8 bases align to TRBD1. Germline V gene sequence: CDR1 SGHTS, CDR2 YDEGEE. V was clipped by 4 bases and J by 11 bases; unmatched bases: 5. This CDR3 comprises 13 residues. CDR3 region: CASSPQGGYVLTF. The DNA for the CDR3 is TGTGCCAGCAGCCCACAGGGGGGTTACGTCCTGACTTTC. The whole variable domain, filled in from reference TRBV5-8 and TRBJ2-6, reads EAGVTQSPTHLIKTRGQQATLRCSPISGHTSVYWYQQALGLGLQFLLWYDEGEERNRGNFPPRFSGRQFPNYSSELNVNALELEDSALYLCASSPQGGYVLTFGAGSRLTVL.

This clone came up once. The V gene is TRBV7-3, the J gene TRBJ2-5, with 7 bases identical to TRBD2. The length of the CDR3 is 13 residues. Germline V gene lookup returns CDR1 SGHTA and CDR2 FQGTGA. With V trimmed by 4 bases and J by 7 bases, 6 bases remained unmatched. CDR3 region: CASSSSGPGTQYF. The DNA for the CDR3 is TGTGCCAGCAGCTCTAGCGGACCGGGGACCCAGTACTTC.

The gene calls are TRBV9 and TRBJ2-5, with 10 bases that match TRBD2. Germline V CDR1 and CDR2: SGDLS, YYNGEE. This CDR3 region has 20 residues. The V segment lost 4 bases and the J segment 5 bases; nucleotides outside the gene matches: 23. The CDR3 sequence is CASSHLKTASSGSGGETQYF. The DNA for the CDR3 is TGTGCCAGCAGCCACCTCAAAACGGCGTCTAGCGGGAGTGGTGGGGAGACCCAGTACTTC.

This rearrangement joins TRBV9 to TRBJ1-2, with D possibly being TRBD1 (6 bases). CDR3 size: 14 residues. Germline V lookup: CDR1 SGDLS, CDR2 YYNGEE. Trimming pared 0 bases from V and 4 bases from J, leaving 10 bases between. CDR3 protein: CASSVEGGIYGYTF. CDR3 nucleotide sequence: TGTGCCAGCAGCGTAGAGGGGGGGATCTATGGCTACACCTTC.

The rearrangement links TRBV11-2 to TRBJ1-5; D unclear. The length of the CDR3 is 13 residues. The V and J ends lost 4 bases and 3 bases respectively, with 7 bases between them. Germline V gene data show CDR1 as SGHAT and CDR2 as FQNNGV. This chain's CDR3 is CASSSGINQPQHF. For the CDR3, the DNA is TGTGCCAGCAGCTCGGGGATCAATCAGCCCCAGCATTTT.

This rearrangement joins TRBV30 to TRBJ2-7, with 7 positions matching TRBD2. The germline CDR1 and CDR2 sequences are GTSNPN and SVGIG (reference sequence). This CDR3 contains 12 residues. V was clipped by 5 bases and J by 2 bases; unmatched bases: 3. This chain's CDR3 is CAWAGVPYEQYF. The CDR3 nucleotides read TGTGCCTGGGCGGGGGTGCCCTACGAGCAGTACTTC. Full variable domain (missing parts from reference TRBV30 and TRBJ2-7): SQTIHQWPATLVQPVGSPLSLECTVEGTSNPNLYWYRQAAGRGLQLLFYSVGIGQISSEVPQNLSASRPQDRQFILSSKKLLLSDSGFYLCAWAGVPYEQYFGPGTRLTVT.

Regarding this clone: The same CDR3 is also encoded by other DNA sequences in this sample. The chain carries TRBV19 and TRBJ1-1; maybe TRBD1 (6 bases). The CDR3 has 13 residues. Germline assignment: CDR1 LNHDA and CDR2 SQIVND (reference sequence). The V end lost 3 bases, the J end lost 2 bases, and 7 bases lay between the germline ends. CDR3 bases: TGTGCCAGTAGTATCAGGGGAAACACTGAAGCTTTCTTT. Protein product: CASSIRGNTEAFF.

The genes are TRBV11-1 and TRBJ1-1; D possibly corresponds to TRBD1 (6 bases). This CDR3 is 14 amino acids long. The V and J ends lost 3 bases and 6 bases respectively, with 14 bases between them. The germline V gene has CDR1 SGHAT and CDR2 FQDESV (reference sequence). CDR3 nucleotide sequence: TGTGCCAGCAGCTTTCCAGGGGAGGGCTCTGAAGCTTTCTTT. Protein product: CASSFPGEGSEAFF.

The chain has TRBV12-3 or TRBV12-4 and TRBJ1-1; TRBD1 aligns across 8 bases. This CDR3 contains 11 residues. V was pared by 6 bases and J by 10 bases, with 4 bases of the junction left unmatched. In DNA, the CDR3 is TGTGCCAGCAGACAGGGGGGCCGAGCTTTCTTT. It translates to CASRQGGRAFF.

The V gene is TRBV5-6, the J gene TRBJ2-5; 9 nucleotides line up with TRBD2. The V gene's germline CDR1 is SGHDT and CDR2 YYEEEE. The CDR3 length is 15 residues. The V segment lost 1 base and the J segment 10 bases; nucleotides outside the gene matches: 11. The chain's CDR3 is CASSLRVAGELSQYF. In nucleotides, the CDR3 is TGTGCCAGCAGCTTGCGGGTAGCGGGAGAGTTGAGCCAGTACTTC.

With respect to this clone: In the same sample, other DNA sequences code for this CDR3. The J gene is TRBJ1-2, the V gene TRBV2; TRBD1 aligns across 7 bases. The CDR3 is 13 residues long. Losses at the gene ends were 3 bases for V and 5 bases for J; bases not matched to a gene: 3. CDR1 and CDR2 (germline): SNHLY, FYNNEI. CDR3 DNA sequence: TGTGCCAGCAGTGAGGAACAGGGGTATGGCTACACCTTC. Protein sequence: CASSEEQGYGYTF. The full variable domain, in which reference TRBV2 and TRBJ1-2 provide the parts outside the CDR3, is EPEVTQTPSHQVTQMGQEVILRCVPISNHLYFYWYRQILGQKVEFLVSFYNNEISEKSEIFDDQFSVERPDGSNFTLKIRSTKLEDSAMYFCASSEEQGYGYTFGSGTRLTVV.

V and J are TRBV11-2 and TRBJ2-1; D gene ambiguous. Trimming pared 1 base from V and 13 bases from J, leaving 14 bases between. This CDR3 is built from 13 residues. Germline assignment: CDR1 SGHAT and CDR2 FQNNGV. The CDR3 sequence: CASSLGPPQNQFF. CDR3 nucleotides: TGTGCCAGCAGCTTAGGCCCCCCTCAGAACCAGTTCTTC.

This clone was detected only once. The chain joins TRBV7-9 to TRBJ2-1, with TRBD1 as a possible D gene (6 bases). Trimming took 11 bases from V and 6 from J, leaving 17 bases between them. Germline V gene sequence: CDR1 SEHNR, CDR2 FQNEAQ (reference sequence). CDR3 size: 13 residues. The CDR3 sequence: CAGSTYRANEQFF. The CDR3 coding sequence is TGTGCCGGCTCGACTTACAGGGCCAATGAGCAGTTCTTC. The whole variable domain, remainder taken from reference TRBV7-9 and TRBJ2-1, is DTGVSQNPRHKITKRGQNVTFRCDPISEHNRLYWYRQTLGQGPEFLTYFQNEAQLEKSRLLSDRFSAERPKGSFSTLEIQRTEQGDSAMYLCAGSTYRANEQFFGPGTRLTVL.

The genes are TRBV15 and TRBJ2-7, with D maybe TRBD1 (6 bases). The CDR3 totals 16 residues. The germline V and J ends were trimmed by 8 bases and 5 bases, with 25 bases remaining between them. Germline values: CDR1 LNHNV, CDR2 YYDKDF (reference sequence). CDR3 sequence reads: CATRQVGGVRRHEQYF. CDR3 DNA sequence: TGTGCCACCCGACAGGTAGGAGGTGTCCGGCGGCACGAGCAGTACTTC.

The chain recombines TRBV4-1 with TRBJ1-6, with D tentatively TRBD1 (6 bases). Germline lookup yields CDR1 MGHRA and CDR2 YSYEKL. Trimming took 0 bases from V and 8 from J, leaving 14 bases between them. The CDR3 has 16 amino acids. The CDR3 loop reads CASSQEMRQEYSPLHF. The CDR3 region has the DNA TGCGCCAGCAGCCAAGAAATGAGACAGGAGTATTCACCCCTCCACTTT.

V gene TRBV2 combines with J gene TRBJ2-7; 9 positions match TRBD2. The ends lost 4 bases at V and 5 bases at J; junction bases unmatched: 6. Germline lookup yields CDR1 SNHLY and CDR2 FYNNEI. The CDR3 has 14 amino acids. The CDR3 is CASSALAGYNEQYF. The CDR3 bases are TGTGCCAGCAGTGCGCTAGCGGGGTATAACGAGCAGTACTTC.

This clone has more than one count but fewer than ten. This chain connects TRBV27 to TRBJ1-5, with D possibly matching TRBD1 (6 bases). Germline V CDR1 and CDR2: MNHEY, SMNVEV (reference sequence). This CDR3 has 15 amino acids. Trimming took 5 bases from V and 6 from J, leaving 17 bases between them. The CDR3 spells CASSPRAGAGQPQHF. In DNA form, the CDR3 reads TGTGCCAGCAGTCCCCGGGCAGGGGCAGGTCAGCCCCAGCATTTT.

The J gene is TRBJ1-3, the V gene TRBV28, with TRBD1 matching 8 bases. Trimming cost V 5 bases and J 3 bases; bases outside gene matches: 6. CDR1 and CDR2 from the germline V gene are MDHEN and SYDVKM. The CDR3 is 15 residues long. CDR3 region: CASSALGTGGNTIYF. The CDR3 region has the DNA TGTGCCAGCAGTGCCCTAGGGACAGGTGGAAACACCATATATTTT.

This rearrangement joins TRBV27 to TRBJ2-7; 14 nucleotides align to TRBD2. The CDR3 contains 18 residues. Germline V CDR1 and CDR2: MNHEY, SMNVEV (reference sequence). V was clipped by 1 base and J by 3 bases; unmatched bases: 8. CDR3 sequence reads: CASSLLGTSGSRSYEQYF. CDR3 DNA sequence: TGTGCCAGCAGTTTATTGGGGACTAGCGGGAGCCGTAGCTACGAGCAGTACTTC.

The gene calls are TRBV19 and TRBJ1-1, with a weak D call TRBD1 (5 bases). The CDR3 runs to 15 residues. The germline V gene encodes CDR1 LNHDA and CDR2 SQIVND (reference sequence). Trimming took off 3 bases at V and 4 bases at J, with 15 bases between the two ends. The CDR3 spells CASSIPRGVVTEAFF. CDR3 nucleotide sequence: TGTGCCAGTAGTATTCCCCGGGGGGTCGTCACTGAAGCTTTCTTT.

The chain couples TRBV2 to TRBJ1-1; tentatively, D is TRBD1 (6 bases). V was pared by 7 bases and J by 1 base, with 13 bases between. Germline V CDR1 and CDR2: SNHLY, FYNNEI. CDR3 length: 14 residues. The CDR3 reads CASTLGQTNTEAFF. DNA for the CDR3: TGTGCCAGCACGTTAGGACAGACGAACACTGAAGCTTTCTTT.

Worth noting for this clone: The junction does not match germline at one end; this may be a read error. Here the CDR3 reads CASSLAGSSSYNEQFF. The CDR3 DNA is TGTGCTAGCAGCTTAGCGGGGAGTTCCTCCTACAATGAGCAGTTCTTC. This chain joins TRBV7-7 and TRBJ2-1; TRBD2 agrees at 8 bases. CDR1 and CDR2 from the germline V gene are SSHAT and FNYEAQ (reference sequence). The CDR3 sequence is 16 residues long.